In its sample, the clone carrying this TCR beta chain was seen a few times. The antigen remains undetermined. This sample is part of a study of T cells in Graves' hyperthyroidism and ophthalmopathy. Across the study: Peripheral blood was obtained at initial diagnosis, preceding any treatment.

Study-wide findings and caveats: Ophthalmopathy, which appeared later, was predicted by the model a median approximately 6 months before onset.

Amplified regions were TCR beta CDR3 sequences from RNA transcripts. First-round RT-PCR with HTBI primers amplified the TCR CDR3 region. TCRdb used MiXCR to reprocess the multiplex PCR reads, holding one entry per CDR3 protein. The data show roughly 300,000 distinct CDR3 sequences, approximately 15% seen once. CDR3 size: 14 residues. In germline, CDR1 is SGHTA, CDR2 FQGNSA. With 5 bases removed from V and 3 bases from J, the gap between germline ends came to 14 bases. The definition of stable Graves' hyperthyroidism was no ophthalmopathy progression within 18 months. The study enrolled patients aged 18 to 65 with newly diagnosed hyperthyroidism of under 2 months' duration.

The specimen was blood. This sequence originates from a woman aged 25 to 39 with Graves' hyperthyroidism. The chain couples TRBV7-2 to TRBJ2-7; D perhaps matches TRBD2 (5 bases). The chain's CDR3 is CASSQTGNSYEQYF. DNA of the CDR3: TGTGCCAGCAGCCAAACCGGGAACAGCTACGAGCAGTACTTC.